The 19 T cell receptor beta chains below were found in one sample sequenced in a study of cytomegalovirus exposure and HLA in healthy donors. PCR employed 60 Vbeta and 13 Jbeta primers. Measured with immunoSEQ multiplex PCR; TCRdb has only the in-frame clones, and not every one. There are 200,000 to 250,000 clones in the sample; 76% occur only once, and approximately 0.6% lies in the top ten. Material: PBMCs. The source is a man aged 18 to 29 in good health and CMV-seronegative.

The chain has TRBV6-1 and TRBJ2-7; D perhaps matches TRBD2 (5 bases). Germline lookup yields CDR1 MNHNS and CDR2 SASEGT. The ends were cut back, 1 base at V and 1 base at J, with 8 bases in the middle. The CDR3 is made up of 14 amino acids. DNA for the CDR3: TGTGCCAGCAGTGAAGTCCGGGGTTCCTACGAGCAGTACTTC. The encoded protein is CASSEVRGSYEQYF.

The V gene is TRBV7-9, the J gene TRBJ2-7, with TRBD2 identical over 7 bases. Germline V lookup: CDR1 SEHNR, CDR2 FQNEAQ (reference sequence). V shed 3 bases and J 4 bases; nucleotides not matched to a gene: 9. The CDR3 sequence is 15 residues long. The CDR3 bases are TGTGCCAGCAGCTTGAGTAGCGGGCCGACTTACGAGCAGTACTTC. Translating it yields CASSLSSGPTYEQYF.

The chain employs TRBV10-3 and TRBJ2-7; D possibly corresponds to TRBD2 (5 bases). The CDR3 spans 16 residues. The germline V gene has CDR1 ENHRY and CDR2 SYGVKD. The V end lost 3 bases, the J end lost 0 bases, and 15 bases lay between the germline ends. In nucleotides, the CDR3 is TGTGCCATCAGTGACCCCACTTCTACTAGCTCCTACGAGCAGTACTTC. Translation gives CAISDPTSTSSYEQYF.

The chain has TRBV5-6 and TRBJ2-5; D is ambiguous. Germline loops: CDR1 SGHDT, CDR2 YYEEEE. The CDR3 consists of 12 residues. V lost 4 bases and J lost 5, with 9 bases in between. CDR3 region: CASSPGWETQYF. The CDR3 nucleotides read TGTGCCAGCAGCCCAGGCTGGGAGACCCAGTACTTC.

This rearrangement joins TRBV28 to TRBJ2-3; D uncertain. The CDR3 is made up of 14 amino acids. CDR1 MDHEN and CDR2 SYDVKM come from the germline V gene. Trimming took off 2 bases at V and 10 bases at J, with 16 bases between the two ends. CDR3 sequence: CASSLNLLGSAQYF. CDR3 nucleotide sequence: TGTGCCAGCAGTTTAAATTTACTGGGCTCGGCGCAGTATTTT.

The V call is TRBV6-6, the J call TRBJ1-4; the match to TRBD1 covers 8 bases. This CDR3 spans 12 amino acids. V dropped 6 bases and J dropped 8; count of bases not matched to a gene: 2. The germline V gene encodes CDR1 MNHNY and CDR2 SVGAGI (reference sequence). In nucleotides, the CDR3 is TGTGCCAGCAGGACAGGGGCGGAAAAACTGTTTTTT. It yields the protein CASRTGAEKLFF.

This chain joins TRBV30 and TRBJ1-4; TRBD1 matches 7 bases. The V segment lost 6 bases and the J segment 4 bases; nucleotides outside the gene matches: 5. From germline, CDR1 is GTSNPN and CDR2 SVGIG (reference sequence). The CDR3 has 13 amino acids. The CDR3 loop reads CACSTGFNEKLFF. The CDR3, as DNA: TGTGCCTGCTCGACAGGGTTTAATGAAAAACTGTTTTTT.

CDR3 sequence (DNA): TGTGCCAGCAGTCGATCCACATCCAATGAGCAGTTCTTC. Protein: CASSRSTSNEQFF. The chain carries TRBV2 and TRBJ2-1; D unclear. Germline CDR1 SNHLY, CDR2 FYNNEI. V was pared by 5 bases and J by 6 bases, with 11 bases between. The CDR3 has 13 amino acids.

The genes are TRBV5-4 and TRBJ2-5; a possible D gene is TRBD2 (7 bases). The CDR3 extends over 14 amino acids. Looked up from germline, CDR1 is SGHNT and CDR2 is YYREEE (reference sequence). Trimming removed 6 bases at V and 2 bases at J, with 14 bases between. The CDR3 nucleotides read TGTGCCAGCACCTCGGGGGGCACGCAAGAGACCCAGTACTTC. Its translation is CASTSGGTQETQYF.

This sequence joins TRBV11-2 and TRBJ1-1, with unresolved D. Germline values: CDR1 SGHAT, CDR2 FQNNGV. This CDR3 has 13 amino acids. Trimming pared 1 base from V and 3 bases from J, leaving 6 bases between. The CDR3 region has the DNA TGTGCCAGCAGCTTAGGGCCAGACACTGAAGCTTTCTTT. Translation: CASSLGPDTEAFF.

The genes are TRBV6-5 and TRBJ2-7; TRBD2 matches at 8 bases. The CDR3 has 13 residues. Trimming removed 5 bases from V and 12 bases from J; junction bases left unmatched: 12. CDR1 MNHEY and CDR2 SVGAGI come from the germline V gene. The CDR3 reads CASSERESGSVYF. The CDR3 DNA reads as TGTGCCAGCAGTGAAAGGGAGAGCGGGAGTGTGTACTTC.

V and J are TRBV2 and TRBJ1-5; D is possibly TRBD1 (5 bases). There are 13 residues in the CDR3. V was trimmed by 3 bases and J by 5 bases, leaving 8 bases between them. Germline assignment: CDR1 SNHLY and CDR2 FYNNEI. CDR3 bases: TGTGCCAGCAGTGAGGAGACAGATCAGCCCCAGCATTTT. Its protein product is CASSEETDQPQHF.

The chain joins TRBV19 to TRBJ1-5, with D uncertain. The CDR3 is 15 residues long. V was cut by 3 bases and J by 10 bases, with 19 bases left in between. CDR1 and CDR2 (germline): LNHDA, SQIVND (reference sequence). CDR3 loop: CASSILQKAFDPQHF. The CDR3 nucleotides are TGTGCCAGTAGTATCTTACAGAAGGCCTTCGATCCCCAGCATTTT.

The V and J genes are TRBV4-1 and TRBJ2-1; 8 nucleotides align to TRBD2. Germline lookup yields CDR1 MGHRA and CDR2 YSYEKL. The CDR3 consists of 15 residues. The V and J ends lost 1 base and 4 bases, in that order; junction bases with no gene match: 3. DNA for the CDR3: TGCGCCAGCAGCCAAGCGCGGGGGGATTACAATGAGCAGTTCTTC. It specifies CASSQARGDYNEQFF.

The chain has TRBV5-5 and TRBJ1-1; 8 positions match TRBD1. The CDR3 loop spans 15 amino acids. The germline V gene has CDR1 SGHKS and CDR2 YYEKEE (reference sequence). J was trimmed by 2 bases and V by 3 bases; bases with no gene match: 6. The DNA for the CDR3 is TGTGCCAGCAGCTCTGGACAGGGCGGAAACACTGAAGCTTTCTTT. Amino acid sequence: CASSSGQGGNTEAFF.

This chain links TRBV2 with TRBJ1-3, with D unclear. CDR3 size: 14 residues. The V and J ends lost 3 bases and 2 bases respectively, with 8 bases between them. Per the germline V gene, CDR1 is SNHLY and CDR2 is FYNNEI. The CDR3 DNA is TGTGCCAGCAGTGAGCGGAGCCCTGGAAACACCATATATTTT. As protein: CASSERSPGNTIYF.

The sample holds a few counts of this clone. This chain uses TRBV4-2 with TRBJ2-2, with TRBD1 identical over 10 bases. The junction had 8 bases not matched to a gene; V was cut back by 4 bases and J by 6 bases. The CDR3 loop spans 16 amino acids. Per the germline V gene, CDR1 is LGHNA and CDR2 is YNFKEQ. The CDR3 here is CASSRQTGTGAGELFF. In DNA form, the CDR3 reads TGTGCCAGCAGCCGTCAAACTGGGACAGGGGCCGGGGAGCTGTTTTTT.

CDR3 nucleotide sequence: TGTGCCAGCAGCCAGAACGTAGACAGGGTAAACACTGAAGCTTTCTTT. Translated: CASSQNVDRVNTEAFF. The chain couples TRBV4-2 to TRBJ1-1; 7 nucleotides align to TRBD1. J gave up 2 bases and V 3 bases, and 9 bases lay outside the gene matches. Germline CDR1 and CDR2: LGHNA and YNFKEQ. The CDR3 has 16 residues.

The V gene is TRBV5-1, the J gene TRBJ1-1; TRBD1 matches 7 bases. Trimming took 0 bases from V and 1 from J; bases not matched to a gene: 15. The CDR3 totals 19 residues. Germline CDR1 reads SGHRS; CDR2 reads YFSETQ. The chain's CDR3 is CASSLDPTGLGLANTEAFF. The CDR3 coding sequence is TGCGCCAGCAGCTTGGACCCGACAGGGTTAGGACTCGCGAACACTGAAGCTTTCTTT.